The 27 T cell receptor beta chains presented below share a single source sample, sequenced in a study of human T cells and chemical hapten exposure. Each CDR3 protein is one row after TCRdb ran MiXCR on the RACE reads. This repertoire shows around 69,000 distinct CDR3 sequences, over 7.5% found once; its top ten account for 3.3%. The time point denotes: patch test 1, 2 weeks after DPC sensitization. Stated treatment: therapeutic diphenylcyclopropenone sensitization with weekly scalp DPC. The sequencing used whole blood, collected in connection with sensitization to the hapten diphenylcyclopropenone (DPC). These receptors all stem from a woman aged 40 to 50 with alopecia areata. Some clones in this sample may be carry-over from other donors' samples.

This clonotype appeared a few times. V usage is TRBV4-3 and J usage is TRBJ2-7; D not resolved. The CDR3 spans 13 residues. Trimming stripped 4 bases from V and 5 bases from J, with 12 bases between. Germline loops: CDR1 LGHNA, CDR2 YSLEER. CDR3 region: CASSLLTSDEQYF. The DNA for the CDR3 is TGCGCCAGCAGCCTTCTAACTTCCGACGAGCAGTACTTC.

This clonotype was seen many times. The CDR3 DNA sequence: TGTGCCAGCAGCTCCCCTTCCGCCGTGAACACTGAAGCTTTCTTT. This sequence encodes CASSSPSAVNTEAFF. This chain connects TRBV11-2 to TRBJ1-1; D not resolved. The germline CDR1 and CDR2 sequences are SGHAT and FQNNGV. V was trimmed by 4 bases and J by 0 bases, leaving 12 bases between them. The CDR3 runs 15 residues. The variable domain in full, with the rest retrieved from reference TRBV11-2 and TRBJ1-1, is EAGVAQSPRYKIIEKRQSVAFWCNPISGHATLYWYQQILGQGPKLLIQFQNNGVVDDSQLPKDRFSAERLKGVDSTLKIQPAKLEDSAVYLCASSSPSAVNTEAFFGQGTRLTVV.

On this clonotype itself: Its ends do not fully match the called genes, so a read error is possible. This sequence joins TRBV7-9 and TRBJ1-2; D not resolved. The CDR3 has 15 residues. The germline gives CDR1 SEHNR, CDR2 FQNEAQ (reference sequence). CDR3 residues: CVSSLSFGANYGYTF. DNA for the CDR3: TGTGTCAGCAGCTTATCGTTCGGAGCTAACTATGGCTACACCTTC.

This clonotype was counted ten times or more. This chain uses TRBV7-6 with TRBJ2-7, with D perhaps TRBD1 or TRBD2 (5 bases each). CDR3 length equals 13 residues. The germline V and J ends were trimmed by 6 bases and 5 bases, with 14 bases remaining between them. The V gene's germline CDR1 is SGHVS and CDR2 FNYEAQ. The chain's CDR3 is CASRPPGTDEQYF. CDR3 DNA sequence: TGTGCCAGCAGACCACCCGGGACGGACGAGCAGTACTTC.

This clonotype was seen a handful of times. The V gene is TRBV6-5, the J gene TRBJ1-1; TRBD1 aligns across 9 bases. Germline V gene sequence: CDR1 MNHEY, CDR2 SVGAGI. After removal of 0 bases from V and 3 bases from J, the junction contained 2 bases not matched to a gene. This CDR3 region has 15 residues. CDR3 DNA sequence: TGTGCCAGCAGTTACTCGCGACAGGGGGACACTGAAGCTTTCTTT. It specifies CASSYSRQGDTEAFF.

This clonotype was observed at least ten times. The rearrangement joins TRBV7-9 to TRBJ1-2; the D is unclear. Trimming left V 11 bases short and J 2 bases short, with 6 bases between. This CDR3 has 10 amino acids. Per germline, CDR1 SEHNR and CDR2 FQNEAQ (reference sequence). As DNA, the CDR3 is TGTGCCGGGAGGAACTATGGCTACACCTTC. Residues: CAGRNYGYTF.

V and J are TRBV7-7 and TRBJ2-1, with TRBD1 matching over 8 bases. Per germline, CDR1 SSHAT and CDR2 FNYEAQ (reference sequence). With 7 bases clipped from V and 5 bases from J, the junction kept 7 bases outside the gene matches. The CDR3 extends over 14 amino acids. In DNA, the CDR3 is TGTGCCAGCACATTGGGGACAGGAGACAATGAGCAGTTCTTC. It yields the protein CASTLGTGDNEQFF.

This clonotype was seen at least ten times. The genes are TRBV15 and TRBJ1-1, with D perhaps TRBD1 (5 bases). V lost 0 bases to trimming and J lost 5 bases, with 13 bases between them. This CDR3 has 15 amino acids. Germline V gene lookup returns CDR1 LNHNV and CDR2 YYDKDF (reference sequence). Here the CDR3 reads CATSRDGGVRTEAFF. As DNA, the CDR3 is TGTGCCACCAGCAGAGATGGGGGGGTGAGGACTGAAGCTTTCTTT. Drawing the rest from reference TRBV15 and TRBJ1-1, the complete variable domain is DAMVIQNPRYQVTQFGKPVTLSCSQTLNHNVMYWYQQKSSQAPKLLFHYYDKDFNNEADTPDNFQSRRPNTSFCFLDIRSPGLGDTAMYLCATSRDGGVRTEAFFGQGTRLTVV.

There are many counts of this clonotype. The V and J genes are TRBV7-2 and TRBJ2-7, with 9 bases fitting TRBD1. The V segment lost 3 bases and the J segment 1 base; nucleotides outside the gene matches: 4. Germline assignment: CDR1 SGHTA and CDR2 FQGNSA. The CDR3 covers 15 residues. The CDR3 bases are TGTGCCAGCAGCTTTGGGACAGGGCAATCCTACGAGCAGTACTTC. Translating it yields CASSFGTGQSYEQYF.

Remarks on this clonotype: The junction does not match germline at one end; this may be a read error. This chain connects TRBV12-3 or TRBV12-4 to TRBJ1-2; D may be TRBD1 (6 bases). The CDR3 has 13 residues. In DNA, the CDR3 is TGTGCCGGCAGCCAACAGGGAAGCTATGGCTACACCTTC. Translated, it gives CAGSQQGSYGYTF.

This clonotype was recorded once. This clone may be a read error of a much larger clone one base away. It is likely a read error, because the conserved phenylalanine at the end of the CDR3 is missing. The V gene is TRBV7-2, the J gene TRBJ1-3; D gene unclear. Trimming removed 2 bases at V and 0 bases at J, with 11 bases between. CDR1 and CDR2 from the germline V gene are SGHTA and FQGNSA. CDR3 length: 16 amino acids. Here the CDR3 reads CASSLIPANSGNTIYL. The DNA for the CDR3 is TGTGCCAGCAGCTTAATACCGGCTAACTCTGGAAACACCATATATCTT.

This clonotype was found a few times. The J gene is TRBJ1-3, the V gene TRBV12-3 or TRBV12-4; 7 bases map to TRBD1. The CDR3 covers 14 residues. The V gene end was trimmed by 3 bases and the J gene end by 4 bases; junction bases not matched to a gene: 3. CDR3 loop: CASSLVTGGNTIYF. The CDR3 DNA sequence: TGTGCCAGCAGTTTGGTGACAGGGGGAAACACCATATATTTT.

This clonotype was picked up many times. The chain is built from TRBV14 and TRBJ2-2; possible D gene TRBD1, 6 bases. The CDR3 contains 15 residues. V dropped 8 bases and J dropped 5 bases, with 18 bases sitting between them. Germline values: CDR1 SGHDN, CDR2 FVKESK. This CDR3 is CASGIGGFGTGELFF. As DNA, the CDR3 is TGTGCCAGCGGTATAGGGGGTTTCGGGACCGGGGAGCTGTTTTTT.

In its sample, this clonotype was seen once. One base away lies a much larger clone, so this may be a sequencing read error. This chain joins TRBV7-9 and TRBJ2-3, with D possibly being TRBD2 (6 bases). The length of the CDR3 is 13 residues. Germline CDR1 is SEHNR and CDR2 is FQNEAQ (reference sequence). The DNA of the CDR3 is TGTGCCAGCAGCCTAGGGACTGAGAATACGCAGAATTTT. Encoded protein: CASSLGTENTQNF.

This clonotype was counted between two and nine times. The V gene is TRBV6-2 or TRBV6-3, the J gene TRBJ2-4, with D hard to call. CDR1 MNHEY and CDR2 SVGEGT come from the germline V gene. CDR3 length: 15 residues. V lost 0 bases and J 0 bases, leaving 6 bases between the germline ends. The CDR3 spells CASSYSWLAKNIQYF. In DNA, the CDR3 is TGTGCCAGCAGTTACTCGTGGTTAGCCAAAAACATTCAGTACTTC.

This clonotype was seen many times. The V gene is TRBV7-9, the J gene TRBJ1-1; possibly TRBD1 for D (5 bases). Per germline, CDR1 SEHNR and CDR2 FQNEAQ (reference sequence). This CDR3 contains 14 residues. Trimming shortened V by 1 base and J by 8 bases, and 14 bases separated the two germline ends. CDR3 bases: TGTGCCAGCAGCTTAGACAACAACGGGGGGGAAGCTTTCTTT. Its protein product is CASSLDNNGGEAFF.

This clonotype was seen many times. Written as DNA, the CDR3 is TGTGCCAGCACGACAGGGGGCAAAGATACGCAGTATTTT. Protein: CASTTGGKDTQYF. The chain joins TRBV7-2 to TRBJ2-3; the match to TRBD1 covers 10 bases. The germline CDR1 and CDR2 sequences are SGHTA and FQGNSA. The CDR3 is 13 residues long. The trim removed 7 bases at V and 5 bases at J, leaving 3 bases unmatched.

V gene TRBV28 combines with J gene TRBJ1-3; D call uncertain. The CDR3 extends over 12 amino acids. Trimming took 3 bases from V and 6 from J, leaving 6 bases between them. CDR1 and CDR2 (germline): MDHEN, SYDVKM. CDR3 sequence reads: CASSLPENTIYF. The CDR3 DNA follows: TGTGCCAGCAGTTTGCCCGAAAACACCATATATTTT.

This clonotype was detected many times. The chain carries TRBV6-2 or TRBV6-3 and TRBJ2-1; maybe TRBD2 (7 bases). Looked up from germline, CDR1 is MNHEY and CDR2 is SVGEGT. This CDR3 has 15 residues. V dropped 5 bases and J dropped 12 bases, with 23 bases sitting between them. CDR3 in amino acids: CASSPGGTLGGGQFF. DNA of the CDR3: TGTGCCAGCAGTCCCGGGGGGACGCTAGGGGGTGGGCAGTTCTTC.

This clonotype was seen only a few times. The CDR3 sequence: CASGVASRYEQYF. The CDR3 bases are TGCGCCAGCGGGGTCGCCAGTAGATACGAGCAGTACTTC. This chain connects TRBV5-1 to TRBJ2-7, with D uncertain. The CDR3 has 13 amino acids. Germline lookup yields CDR1 SGHRS and CDR2 YFSETQ. Between the trimmed V and J ends, which lost 7 bases and 4 bases, there was a span of 15 bases.

There are many counts of this clonotype. The CDR3 sequence is CASSFIGTPGRVTEAFF. The CDR3 region has the DNA TGTGCCAGCAGTTTCATCGGGACCCCTGGGCGAGTTACTGAAGCTTTCTTT. This chain uses TRBV12-3 or TRBV12-4 with TRBJ1-1, with D possibly TRBD1 on 5 matching bases. The CDR3 spans 17 residues. V gave up 3 bases and J gave up 5 bases, with 22 bases separating them.

The gene calls are TRBV20-1 and TRBJ1-1; maybe TRBD1 (6 bases). With 6 bases removed from V and 0 bases from J, the gap between germline ends came to 14 bases. This CDR3 is built from 14 residues. Per germline, CDR1 DFQATT and CDR2 SNEGSKA (reference sequence). The CDR3 loop is CSAPRGALNTEAFF. CDR3 in DNA: TGCAGTGCACCTAGGGGGGCACTGAACACTGAAGCTTTCTTT.

This clonotype appeared many times. The chain uses TRBV28 and TRBJ1-2, with D possibly matching TRBD1 (5 bases). Deletions cut 6 bases from V and 4 bases from J, with 12 bases between. Germline CDR1 and CDR2: MDHEN and SYDVKM. The CDR3 extends over 13 amino acids. The CDR3 protein is CASRPGPIYGYTF. The DNA for the CDR3 is TGTGCCAGCAGGCCGGGACCAATCTATGGCTACACCTTC.

This clonotype was detected ten times or more. The chain recombines TRBV11-2 with TRBJ1-1; D call uncertain. Germline CDR1 and CDR2: SGHAT and FQNNGV. V lost 5 bases and J lost 6, with 10 bases in between. The CDR3 runs 12 residues. This CDR3 is CASSPEISEAFF. Here the CDR3 DNA reads TGTGCCAGCAGCCCGGAGATCTCTGAAGCTTTCTTT.

The chain couples TRBV18 to TRBJ2-7, with D possibly called TRBD1 or TRBD2 (6 bases each). The V gene's germline CDR1 is KGHSH and CDR2 LQKENI. The CDR3 spans 15 residues. V dropped 2 bases and J dropped 3 bases, with 14 bases sitting between them. The CDR3 sequence is CASSPTGAFIYEQYF. The DNA for the CDR3 is TGTGCCAGCTCACCAACGGGGGCCTTTATCTACGAGCAGTACTTC.

V usage is TRBV29-1 and J usage is TRBJ1-1, with D perhaps TRBD1 (5 bases). V lost 0 bases and J 4 bases, leaving 9 bases between the germline ends. Germline CDR1 and CDR2: SQVTM and ANQGSEA. The CDR3 has 13 amino acids. The DNA of the CDR3 is TGCAGCGTTGAAGATGGGGGGGGCACTGAAGCTTTCTTT. It translates to CSVEDGGGTEAFF.

This clonotype came up a few times. The rearrangement links TRBV7-2 to TRBJ1-2; tentative D call: TRBD1 (6 bases). CDR1 is SGHTA, CDR2 FQGNSA, per germline. CDR3 size: 15 residues. Trimming stripped 1 base from V and 3 bases from J, with 12 bases between. This CDR3 is CASSLETGPYYGYTF. The DNA for the CDR3 is TGTGCCAGCAGCTTAGAGACAGGCCCTTACTATGGCTACACCTTC.